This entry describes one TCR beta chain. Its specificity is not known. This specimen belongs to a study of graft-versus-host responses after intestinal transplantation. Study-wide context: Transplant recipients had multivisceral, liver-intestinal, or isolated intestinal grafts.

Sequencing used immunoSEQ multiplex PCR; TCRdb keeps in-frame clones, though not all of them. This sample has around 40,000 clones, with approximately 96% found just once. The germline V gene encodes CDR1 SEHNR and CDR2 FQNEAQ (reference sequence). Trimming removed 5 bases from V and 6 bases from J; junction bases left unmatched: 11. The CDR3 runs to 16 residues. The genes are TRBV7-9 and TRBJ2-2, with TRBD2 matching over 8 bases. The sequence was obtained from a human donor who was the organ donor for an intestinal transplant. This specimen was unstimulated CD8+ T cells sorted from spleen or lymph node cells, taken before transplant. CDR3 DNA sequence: TGTGCCAGCAGCGGATCCTTAGCGGGGACACCCGGGGAGCTGTTTTTT. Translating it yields CASSGSLAGTPGELFF.